One and the same sample provided the 11 T cell receptor beta chains below, sequenced in a study of T-cell reconstitution after alpha-beta-depleted transplantation in children. A TCRbeta library incorporating unique molecular identifiers was prepared. TCRdb reanalysed the PCR reads using MiXCR and keeps one entry per CDR3 protein. Of about 540,000 distinct CDR3 sequences listed, 15% to 20% are singletons. The starting material was PBMCs from the stem cell graft donor, obtained from the stem cell graft. The receptors were sampled from a human donor who donated a stem cell graft to a child with acute lymphoblastic leukemia.

The V and J genes are TRBV20-1 and TRBJ1-1; possible D gene TRBD1, 6 bases. V lost 4 bases and J lost 7, with 22 bases in between. The germline V gene encodes CDR1 DFQATT and CDR2 SNEGSKA (reference sequence). The CDR3 is 15 amino acids. The DNA for the CDR3 is TGCAGTGCTATCCCCCCTCAGGGGACTATTGGTGAAGCTTTCTTT. Encoded protein: CSAIPPQGTIGEAFF.

In its sample, this clonotype was seen a few times. DNA of the CDR3: TGTGCCAGCAGTTTTGGCCCCGTTAGGGGAGGGTTCAATGAGCAGTTCTTC. Its protein product is CASSFGPVRGGFNEQFF. The chain carries TRBV12-3 or TRBV12-4 and TRBJ2-1; 7 nucleotides line up with TRBD2. There are 17 residues in the CDR3. Losses at the gene ends were 3 bases for V and 6 bases for J; bases not matched to a gene: 14.

This chain joins TRBV12-3 or TRBV12-4 and TRBJ1-3; unclear D gene. The CDR3 spans 15 residues. Trimming removed 6 bases from V and 0 bases from J, with 12 bases in between. In DNA form, the CDR3 reads TGTGCCAGCAGCTATACCCCCAGCTCTGGAAACACCATATATTTT. Translating gives CASSYTPSSGNTIYF.

Turning to this clonotype: Its ends do not fully match the called genes, so a read error is possible. This sequence joins TRBV12-3 or TRBV12-4 and TRBJ2-3; 9 bases match TRBD2. The CDR3 has 15 residues. The DNA for the CDR3 is TGTGCCAGCAGTCTAGCGGGAACGCGCACAGATACGCAGTATTTT. This sequence encodes CASSLAGTRTDTQYF.

Only a few counts were recorded for this clonotype. This CDR3 is CASSPGSPLAGPTDTQYF. The CDR3 DNA reads TGCGCCAGCAGCCCAGGCTCGCCTCTAGCGGGCCCCACAGATACGCAGTATTTT. The chain links TRBV4-1 to TRBJ2-3; 8 positions agree with TRBD2. Germline V gives CDR1 MGHRA, CDR2 YSYEKL. V lost 4 bases and J lost 2; bases outside the gene matches: 14. There are 18 residues in the CDR3.

The chain recombines TRBV20-1 with TRBJ1-5; D unclear. Between the trimmed V and J ends, which lost 0 bases and 0 bases, there was a span of 9 bases. Germline loops: CDR1 DFQATT, CDR2 SNEGSKA (reference sequence). The CDR3 consists of 15 residues. The CDR3 reads CSARDAGYSNQPQHF. The CDR3 nucleotides are TGCAGTGCTAGAGACGCCGGGTATAGCAATCAGCCCCAGCATTTT.

The table lists this clonotype with a few counts. The chain links TRBV7-9 to TRBJ2-1, with TRBD2 identical over 12 bases. J gave up 4 bases and V 10 bases, and 5 bases lay outside the gene matches. CDR1 is SEHNR, CDR2 FQNEAQ, per germline (reference sequence). The CDR3 length is 14 residues. The CDR3 region has the DNA TGTGCCACAACCGGGACTAGCGGGTACAATGAGCAGTTCTTC. Protein: CATTGTSGYNEQFF.

This clonotype occurred a few times. The rearrangement uses TRBV7-9 and TRBJ2-7; weak D call: TRBD1 (5 bases). This CDR3 has 15 residues. The V gene's germline CDR1 is SEHNR and CDR2 FQNEAQ (reference sequence). Deletions cut 5 bases from V and 2 bases from J, with 16 bases between. The CDR3: CASSKGLTETYEQYF. The CDR3 DNA reads TGTGCCAGCAGCAAGGGGCTGACCGAAACCTACGAGCAGTACTTC.

The chain joins TRBV28 to TRBJ2-7; D is unclear. The CDR3 is 14 amino acids. Germline V gives CDR1 MDHEN, CDR2 SYDVKM. V gave up 1 base and J gave up 5 bases, with 12 bases separating them. The CDR3 loop reads CASSLSPGRDEQYF. The CDR3 DNA reads TGTGCCAGCAGTTTATCGCCGGGCAGAGACGAGCAGTACTTC.

The chain recombines TRBV5-5 with TRBJ1-2; D remains ambiguous. V was shortened by 0 bases and J by 6 bases, with 15 bases between the two germline ends. Germline CDR1 is SGHKS and CDR2 is YYEKEE (reference sequence). This CDR3 has 15 residues. CDR3 DNA: TGTGCCAGCAGCTTGGGGCAGCCAAACGCACATGGCTACACCTTC. This codes for CASSLGQPNAHGYTF.

This clonotype was found once. The chain links TRBV7-9 to TRBJ2-7, with D perhaps assigned TRBD1 or TRBD2 (5 bases each). This CDR3 contains 16 residues. V was trimmed by 5 bases and J by 0 bases, leaving 17 bases between them. CDR1 is SEHNR and CDR2 is FQNEAQ in the germline V gene (reference sequence). The CDR3 bases are TGTGCCAGCAGCCATCGCCAGGGAGAACCCTCCTACGAGCAGTACTTC. Protein: CASSHRQGEPSYEQYF.